This record looks at one T cell receptor beta chain sequence and its context. Its antigen target is currently unknown. No base-level quality is on record; no much larger clone is a single base apart. A patient counted as having stable Graves' hyperthyroidism if no progression to ophthalmopathy occurred over 18 months of follow-up. Hyperthyroidism patients were newly diagnosed, had a disease duration of under 2 months, and were aged 18 to 65 years. The study excluded patients with uncontrolled infections, other autoimmune diseases, pregnancy or lactation. Diagnoses relied on clinical symptoms, serum thyroxine and TRAb, thyroid ultrasound and orbital computed tomography. PBMCs were separated from around 9.1 ml of fresh peripheral blood using Ficoll-Paque density gradient centrifugation. Total RNA was extracted with Trizol reagent, and quality was checked on an Agilent 2100 Bioanalyzer. CDR1 and CDR2 are drawn from the germline V gene: MDHEN, SYDVKM. V loses 8 bases of germline sequence and J loses 7 bases, and the interval between the two ends is 14 bases. There are 12 amino acids in the CDR3, from cysteine to phenylalanine inclusive. CDR3 DNA is the only sequence kept; it has 36 bases, read in frame from the first base.

The TCR beta CDR3 regions were amplified from RNA transcripts. The TCR CDR3 was subjected to a first round of RT-PCR using the HTBI primer set and the Qiagen OneStep RT-PCR kit. Libraries were constructed in a second round of multiplex PCR, after which size selection and purification were performed. Libraries were sequenced paired-end with 100 bp reads on an Illumina HiSeq2000. The published analysis was carried out like this. Raw data were processed with SOAPnuke, discarding reads with adapters, uncalled bases, mean Phred below 15, or no exact constant-primer or identifier match. COPE v1.2.5 was used to merge the high-quality paired reads, and each unique nucleotide sequence was defined as a clonotype. MiTCR v1.1 was used to align clonotypes to the IMGT TRBV, TRBD and TRBJ reference segments. Only V-J combinations with frequency above 0.0001, covering about 99% of repertoires, were analysed. A TCS score was defined as the ratio of F50 (clonal expansion) to E x V (chaos), with BLOSUM62-based TCRdist applied between CDR3 peptides within each V-J. Welch's t-statistics and random forest reduced 500 to 650 V-J features to 13, which were used in a naive Bayes classifier (R e1071). TCRdb reran the public reads through fastp at Q25 and MiXCR, keeping productive beta chains. Every entry covers one CDR3 protein and lists the most common genes and DNA from its rows. TCRdb assigned the V and J calls; the authors' analysis was not used. The sample data list about 690,000 distinct CDR3 sequences, and 15% to 20% of these were observed just once. Roughly a sixth of the sample rests with the top ten.

This record comes from a study of T cells in Graves' hyperthyroidism and ophthalmopathy (dated by TCRdb to the late 2010s). Concerning the study at large: Peripheral blood was collected at initial diagnosis, before any treatment. TCR V-J signatures able to tell the groups apart were searched for in a discovery cohort of 95 or so patients, of whom around 43 had Graves' ophthalmopathy and 55 to 65 had stable Graves' hyperthyroidism. Prospective prediction of ophthalmopathy was tested in an independent validation cohort of 18 to 20 hyperthyroidism patients and some 17 patients who later progressed to ophthalmopathy. The 75 to 100 discovery patients were randomly split 7:3 into training and test sets. In addition, the study compared T-cell repertoires in thyroid tissue and in blood from about six Graves' hyperthyroidism patients. Once sampling was done, hyperthyroidism patients were given methimazole at a starting dose of 30 mg daily, whereas ophthalmopathy patients were given high-dose intravenous methylprednisolone. The paper describes TCR Vbeta CDR3 sequencing of some 130 peripheral blood samples, made up of 40 to 45 ophthalmopathy patients, 70 to 75 hyperthyroidism patients and some 17 progressor patients. Summary of the overall study and its limitations: In validation, the model predicted progression to ophthalmopathy a median of roughly 6.5 months before onset, with about 67% sensitivity and almost 75% specificity. Most expanded thyroid clonotypes (frequency above 0.001) were also detected in blood, a finding suggesting that blood repertoires may reflect thyroid immune responses. A 13 V-J signature model separated ophthalmopathy from stable hyperthyroidism, with 87.88% sensitivity and 81.08% specificity in cross-validation and 80%/75% in testing. Sample size was not statistically predetermined, and investigators were not blinded to group allocation.

Material: blood. This clonotype was obtained from a man aged 50 or older with Graves' hyperthyroidism. The chain uses TRBV28 and TRBJ1-2; the D gene assignment is ambiguous. The CDR3 loop reads CASQTVQVGYTF. The DNA sequence reads TGTGCCAGCCAAACAGTGCAGGTTGGCTACACCTTC.